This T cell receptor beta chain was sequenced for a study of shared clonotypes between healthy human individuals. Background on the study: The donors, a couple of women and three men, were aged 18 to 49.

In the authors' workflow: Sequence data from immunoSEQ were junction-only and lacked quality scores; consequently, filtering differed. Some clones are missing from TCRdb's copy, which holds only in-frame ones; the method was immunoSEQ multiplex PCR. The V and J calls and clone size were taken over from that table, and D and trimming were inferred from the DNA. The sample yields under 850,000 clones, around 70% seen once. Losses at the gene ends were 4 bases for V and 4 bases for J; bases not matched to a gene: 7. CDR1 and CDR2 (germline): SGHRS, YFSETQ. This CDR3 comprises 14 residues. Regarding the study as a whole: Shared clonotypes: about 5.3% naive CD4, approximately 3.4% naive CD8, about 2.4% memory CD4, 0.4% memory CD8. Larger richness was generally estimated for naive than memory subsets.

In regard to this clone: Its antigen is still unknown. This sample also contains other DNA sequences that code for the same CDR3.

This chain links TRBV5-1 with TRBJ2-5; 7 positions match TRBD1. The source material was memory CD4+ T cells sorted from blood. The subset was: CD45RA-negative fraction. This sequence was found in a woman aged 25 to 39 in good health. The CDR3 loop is CASSPGTEGETQYF. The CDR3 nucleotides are TGCGCCAGCAGCCCCGGGACAGAGGGAGAGACCCAGTACTTC.